This passage covers 22 T cell receptor beta chains from one sample sequenced in a study of identical twins. TCRdb redid the calling of the 5' RACE reads with MiXCR, one entry per CDR3 protein. Of roughly 290,000 distinct CDR3 sequences listed, more than 6.5% were seen once; the top ten hold approximately 2.1%. These same records also appear under a second study, on yellow fever vaccine responses in identical twins.

The specimen was memory (CD45RO+) T cells sorted from blood. The origin of the receptors is a young woman in good health.

This clonotype was found a few times. The junction departs from the called germline gene at one end, perhaps through a read error. The J gene is TRBJ1-6, the V gene TRBV6-1; D unclear. Germline loops: CDR1 MNHNS, CDR2 SASEGT. The CDR3 has 12 residues. DNA for the CDR3: TGTGCCAGCAGAGAAGGGAATTCACCCCTCCACTTT. It specifies CASREGNSPLHF.

This clonotype was counted a few times. J is TRBJ2-2 and V is TRBV6-5; tentatively, D is TRBD1 (6 bases). V was cut by 1 base and J by 5 bases, with 11 bases left in between. Germline-derived CDR1 and CDR2 are MNHEY and SVGAGI. The CDR3 spans 15 residues. The CDR3 sequence is CASSYFYRATGELFF. The CDR3 nucleotides are TGTGCCAGCAGTTACTTCTACAGGGCAACCGGGGAGCTGTTTTTT.

This clonotype has just a few counts. The chain links TRBV11-2 to TRBJ2-5, with 7 nucleotides matching TRBD2. V dropped 5 bases and J dropped 7; count of bases not matched to a gene: 10. The V gene's germline CDR1 is SGHAT and CDR2 FQNNGV. The CDR3 contains 14 residues. DNA of the CDR3: TGTGCCAGCAGCCGAAGCGGGGTAGCAAGGACCCAGTACTTC. This encodes CASSRSGVARTQYF.

This clonotype was counted ten times or more. The V call is TRBV7-8, the J call TRBJ1-1; unclear D gene. CDR1 is SGHVS, CDR2 FQNEAQ, per germline. V lost 1 base to trimming and J lost 8 bases, with 11 bases between them. The CDR3 is 13 amino acids. CDR3 DNA: TGTGCCAGCAGCTTAGGCTTGGCAGTAGAAGCTTTCTTT. It encodes CASSLGLAVEAFF.

This clonotype came up a few times. This chain connects TRBV6-1 to TRBJ2-7; 13 nucleotides align to TRBD2. The CDR3 loop spans 16 amino acids. Germline loops: CDR1 MNHNS, CDR2 SASEGT. V trimming: 6 bases; J trimming: 5 bases; junction bases outside the gene matches: 10. The CDR3 region has the DNA TGTGCCAGCAGCCATCACCGGACTAGCGGGAGCGACGAGCAGTACTTC. It specifies CASSHHRTSGSDEQYF.

The chain is built from TRBV7-2 and TRBJ1-3, with a weak D call TRBD1 (5 bases). The CDR3 is made up of 14 amino acids. V lost 3 bases to trimming and J lost 2 bases, with 8 bases between them. Germline-derived CDR1 and CDR2 are SGHTA and FQGNSA. CDR3: CASSFPGTGNTIYF. CDR3 nucleotides: TGTGCCAGCAGCTTCCCAGGGACTGGAAACACCATATATTTT.

This clonotype was counted ten times or more. This chain connects TRBV28 to TRBJ1-1; D call uncertain. The V end lost 1 base, the J end lost 1 base, and 10 bases lay between the germline ends. The CDR3 consists of 15 residues. From germline, CDR1 is MDHEN and CDR2 SYDVKM. The CDR3 loop reads CASSLLSQPNTEAFF. The CDR3 region has the DNA TGTGCCAGCAGTTTATTGTCGCAGCCGAACACTGAAGCTTTCTTT.

This clonotype was seen more than once but under ten times. This chain uses TRBV25-1 with TRBJ1-2; TRBD1 matches 11 bases. The trim removed 4 bases at V and 7 bases at J, leaving 8 bases unmatched. Looked up from germline, CDR1 is MGHDK and CDR2 is SYGVNS. The CDR3 has 15 amino acids. DNA of the CDR3: TGTGCCAGCAGTGGGTCTGGACAGGGGGCAAGTGGCTACACCTTC. Translating gives CASSGSGQGASGYTF.

This clonotype was found many times. This sequence joins TRBV4-1 and TRBJ2-1; 12 bases line up with TRBD2. J lost 4 bases, V lost 2 bases, and 6 bases had no gene match. Germline V lookup: CDR1 MGHRA, CDR2 YSYEKL. The CDR3 loop spans 17 amino acids. The CDR3 DNA reads as TGCGCCAGCAGCCAACCTAGCGGGGGGGCCCTATACAATGAGCAGTTCTTC. The encoded protein is CASSQPSGGALYNEQFF.

This clonotype has a handful of counts. The chain uses TRBV27 and TRBJ2-3, with D perhaps matching TRBD2 (5 bases). The CDR3 spans 17 residues. Germline V gives CDR1 MNHEY, CDR2 SMNVEV (reference sequence). The V and J ends lost 7 bases and 9 bases respectively, with 29 bases between them. The CDR3 is CASKGGRASRLVQTQYF. The CDR3 coding sequence is TGTGCCAGCAAAGGAGGTAGAGCTAGCAGACTCGTCCAGACGCAGTATTTT.

This clonotype was counted ten times or more. The chain uses TRBV12-3 or TRBV12-4 and TRBJ2-7; 12 nucleotides align to TRBD2. Germline trimming cut 3 bases from V and 4 bases from J; bases unmatched to any gene: 7. The CDR3 is 16 residues long. The CDR3 DNA reads as TGTGCCAGCAGTTTCGGGCTAGCGGGAGGGCCGTACGAGCAGTACTTC. Translating gives CASSFGLAGGPYEQYF.

This clonotype appeared many times. The chain is built from TRBV10-2 and TRBJ1-6; 11 bases are shared with TRBD1. V was clipped by 0 bases and J by 6 bases; unmatched bases: 4. The CDR3 has 17 residues. Germline V gene data show CDR1 as WSHSY and CDR2 as SAAADI. The DNA of the CDR3 is TGCGCCAGCAGTGAGTCAGGGACAGGGGGTGTTAATTCACCCCTCCACTTT. Translating gives CASSESGTGGVNSPLHF.

This clonotype was observed a handful of times. This chain links TRBV12-3 or TRBV12-4 with TRBJ2-1, with no clear D. Deletions cut 2 bases from V and 5 bases from J, with 16 bases between. The CDR3 has 16 residues. The CDR3 reads CASSLRGGPPNNEQFF. The CDR3, as DNA: TGTGCCAGCAGTTTAAGAGGCGGCCCCCCCAACAATGAGCAGTTCTTC.

At least ten counts were recorded for this clonotype. This chain connects TRBV18 to TRBJ2-5; D unresolved. Trimming removed 5 bases from V and 2 bases from J, with 9 bases in between. The CDR3 is 13 residues long. The V gene's germline CDR1 is KGHSH and CDR2 LQKENI. In nucleotides, the CDR3 is TGTGCCAGCTCAAAAGACCTTCAAGAGACCCAGTACTTC. The encoded protein is CASSKDLQETQYF.

This chain links TRBV28 with TRBJ2-7; D ambiguous. Germline V CDR1 and CDR2: MDHEN, SYDVKM. The CDR3 is 12 residues long. V was shortened by 7 bases and J by 1 base, with 8 bases between the two germline ends. CDR3 nucleotides: TGTGCCAGCAAACGGCAGTCCTACGAGCAGTACTTC. The encoded protein is CASKRQSYEQYF.

Ten or more counts support this clonotype. V gene TRBV5-1 combines with J gene TRBJ2-5; 13 bases match TRBD2. Trimming cost V 4 bases and J 0 bases; bases outside gene matches: 9. This CDR3 region has 18 residues. The germline CDR1 and CDR2 sequences are SGHRS and YFSETQ. The CDR3 DNA follows: TGCGCCAGCAGCATCGGACTAGCGGGGGTAACGTACCAAGAGACCCAGTACTTC. As protein: CASSIGLAGVTYQETQYF. Full variable domain (remainder filled in from reference TRBV5-1 and TRBJ2-5): KAGVTQTPRYLIKTRGQQVTLSCSPISGHRSVSWYQQTPGQGLQFLFEYFSETQRNKGNFPGRFSGRQFSNSRSEMNVSTLELGDSALYLCASSIGLAGVTYQETQYFGPGTRLLVL.

This clonotype was found a few times. V and J are TRBV6-5 and TRBJ1-2; 8 positions agree with TRBD1. From germline, CDR1 is MNHEY and CDR2 SVGAGI. After removal of 0 bases from V and 8 bases from J, the junction contained 8 bases not matched to a gene. The CDR3 spans 15 residues. Here the CDR3 DNA reads TGTGCCAGCAGTTACTCGTTTGAGACAGGGGTAGGCTACACCTTC. It codes for CASSYSFETGVGYTF.

The rearrangement links TRBV20-1 to TRBJ2-7; D may be TRBD1 or TRBD2 (6 bases each). V shed 6 bases and J shed 0 bases, with 12 bases lying between them. Germline CDR1 DFQATT, CDR2 SNEGSKA (reference sequence). The CDR3 spans 13 residues. CDR3 in amino acids: CSARGTSSYEQYV. The CDR3 region has the DNA TGCAGTGCCCGGGGGACAAGCTCCTACGAGCAGTACGTC.

This clonotype has ten or more counts. The chain recombines TRBV27 with TRBJ1-4; D is ambiguous. The germline V gene has CDR1 MNHEY and CDR2 SMNVEV (reference sequence). Trimming stripped 4 bases from V and 4 bases from J, with 10 bases between. The CDR3 is 14 amino acids. As DNA, the CDR3 is TGTGCCAGCAGTTCATACAGCCTTAATGAAAAACTGTTTTTT. It encodes CASSSYSLNEKLFF. The full variable domain, completed using reference TRBV27 and TRBJ1-4, is EAQVTQNPRYLITVTGKKLTVTCSQNMNHEYMSWYRQDPGLGLRQIYYSMNVEVTDKGDVPEGYKVSRKEKRNFPLILESPSPNQTSLYFCASSSYSLNEKLFFGSGTQLSVL.

The genes are TRBV6-9 and TRBJ2-3; 13 positions match TRBD2. The trim removed 6 bases at V and 6 bases at J, leaving 6 bases unmatched. The CDR3 loop spans 15 amino acids. CDR1 and CDR2 from the germline V gene are MNHGY and SVAAGI. For the CDR3, the DNA is TGTGCCAGCAGCCGGACTAGCGGGAGTGGGGATACGCAGTATTTT. It translates to CASSRTSGSGDTQYF.

The rearrangement links TRBV11-2 to TRBJ2-3; D may correspond to TRBD1 or TRBD2 (5 bases each). The length of the CDR3 is 14 residues. Per germline, CDR1 SGHAT and CDR2 FQNNGV. Trimming left V 1 base short and J 8 bases short, with 13 bases between. The CDR3 bases are TGTGCCAGCAGCTTAGGTGCCCGGGACGGTACGCAGTATTTT. This translates into CASSLGARDGTQYF.

This clonotype occurred a few times. The rearrangement uses TRBV11-2 and TRBJ2-1, with 11 positions matching TRBD2. This CDR3 is built from 20 residues. V lost 4 bases and J lost 0; bases outside the gene matches: 14. CDR1 and CDR2 (germline): SGHAT, FQNNGV. The CDR3 nucleotides read TGTGCCAGCAGCTCGGGCGGGATAGGACTAGCGGGCAGCTCCTACAATGAGCAGTTCTTC. Protein sequence: CASSSGGIGLAGSSYNEQFF.